The 30 T cell receptor beta chains listed next were all sequenced from one sample in a study of cytomegalovirus exposure and HLA in healthy donors. PCR was performed using 60 Vbeta and 13 Jbeta primers. The assay was immunoSEQ multiplex PCR, and TCRdb's table has in-frame clones only and misses some. Here the sample spans 98,000 or so clones, over 9.5% being singletons. Input material: PBMCs. The source is a man in his forties in good health and CMV-seropositive.

This clone was seen only a few times. This rearrangement joins TRBV6-6 to TRBJ2-1, with 7 bases aligning to TRBD2. Germline trimming cut 4 bases from V and 10 bases from J; bases unmatched to any gene: 13. The CDR3 is 15 amino acids. Germline V gene lookup returns CDR1 MNHNY and CDR2 SVGAGI (reference sequence). Here the CDR3 reads CASSSTEGGSGEQFF. CDR3 nucleotides: TGTGCCAGCAGTTCCACGGAAGGCGGGAGTGGCGAGCAGTTCTTC.

This clone was seen only a few times. The chain is built from TRBV5-1 and TRBJ1-1; the D gene is possibly TRBD1 (6 bases). This CDR3 has 15 amino acids. The V gene lost 2 bases and the J gene lost 6 bases, with 17 bases spanning the gap. Germline values: CDR1 SGHRS, CDR2 YFSETQ. CDR3 region: CASSLHEQGSPEAFF. CDR3 nucleotide sequence: TGCGCCAGCAGCTTACACGAACAGGGATCCCCTGAAGCTTTCTTT.

The V gene is TRBV7-9, the J gene TRBJ2-5; tentatively, D is TRBD2 (6 bases). V lost 2 bases to trimming and J lost 4 bases, with 11 bases between them. CDR3 length equals 14 residues. Per the germline V gene, CDR1 is SEHNR and CDR2 is FQNEAQ (reference sequence). The CDR3 spells CASSLSGRLETQYF. The CDR3 nucleotides are TGTGCCAGCAGCTTATCGGGGAGGCTAGAGACCCAGTACTTC.

A few counts support this clone. This rearrangement joins TRBV7-8 to TRBJ2-1, with D perhaps TRBD2 (7 bases). V lost 4 bases, J lost 8 bases, and 15 bases lay in between. The germline V gene encodes CDR1 SGHVS and CDR2 FQNEAQ. This CDR3 spans 14 amino acids. CDR3 amino acids: CASSSTYGGHEQFF. CDR3 sequence (DNA): TGTGCCAGCAGCTCCACATACGGGGGGCATGAGCAGTTCTTC.

This clone has more than one count but fewer than ten. The chain recombines TRBV6-5 with TRBJ2-7; 9 nucleotides align to TRBD1. The V segment lost 5 bases and the J segment 2 bases; nucleotides outside the gene matches: 4. CDR3 size: 14 residues. Per germline, CDR1 MNHEY and CDR2 SVGAGI. CDR3 in DNA: TGTGCCAGCAGTCCCAGGACAGGGGCCTACGAGCAGTACTTC. Its translation is CASSPRTGAYEQYF.

This clone has a handful of counts. V is TRBV10-3 and J is TRBJ2-7; no definite D call. CDR1 and CDR2 (germline): ENHRY, SYGVKD. The CDR3 sequence is 13 residues long. V was shortened by 3 bases and J by 0 bases, with 6 bases between the two germline ends. The CDR3 nucleotides read TGTGCCATCAGTGACCACATCTCCTACGAGCAGTACTTC. Translated, it gives CAISDHISYEQYF.

The chain couples TRBV20-1 to TRBJ1-1, with D tentatively TRBD1 (6 bases). Germline loops: CDR1 DFQATT, CDR2 SNEGSKA (reference sequence). CDR3 length equals 11 residues. The DNA for the CDR3 is TGCAGCCAGGGGAAAAACACTGAAGCTTTCTTT. It encodes CSQGKNTEAFF.

The chain carries TRBV7-9 and TRBJ2-7; maybe TRBD1 (6 bases). Trimming stripped 5 bases from V and 4 bases from J, with 9 bases between. Germline CDR1 SEHNR, CDR2 FQNEAQ (reference sequence). This CDR3 contains 12 residues. This CDR3 is CASSITGYEQYF. The DNA for the CDR3 is TGTGCCAGCAGCATTACAGGGTACGAGCAGTACTTC.

This clone was counted a few times. The chain links TRBV11-3 to TRBJ1-4; maybe TRBD1 (5 bases). V lost 5 bases and J 3 bases, leaving 13 bases between the germline ends. Per germline, CDR1 SGHNT and CDR2 YENEEA. The CDR3 is made up of 15 amino acids. Written as DNA, the CDR3 is TGTGCCAGCAGCCTTGCGGGGGGACCTAATGAAAAACTGTTTTTT. This translates into CASSLAGGPNEKLFF. The full variable domain, with the rest looked up from reference TRBV11-3 and TRBJ1-4, is EAGVVQSPRYKIIEKKQPVAFWCNPISGHNTLYWYLQNLGQGPELLIRYENEEAVDDSQLPKDRFSAERLKGVDSTLKIQPAELGDSAVYLCASSLAGGPNEKLFFGSGTQLSVL.

The table lists this clone with a few counts. This chain connects TRBV7-2 to TRBJ1-4; TRBD1 is a possible D gene (6 bases). Germline V gene data show CDR1 as SGHTA and CDR2 as FQGNSA. V was cut by 3 bases and J by 1 base, with 18 bases left in between. This CDR3 has 18 residues. CDR3 residues: CASSLAGQGILTNEKLFF. The CDR3 DNA reads TGTGCCAGCAGCTTGGCTGGTCAGGGGATCCTAACTAATGAAAAACTGTTTTTT. Full variable domain (remainder filled in from reference TRBV7-2 and TRBJ1-4): GAGVSQSPSNKVTEKGKDVELRCDPISGHTALYWYRQSLGQGLEFLIYFQGNSAPDKSGLPSDRFSAERTGGSVSTLTIQRTQQEDSAVYLCASSLAGQGILTNEKLFFGSGTQLSVL.

This clone was counted a few times. The genes are TRBV5-1 and TRBJ2-7; D is possibly TRBD1 (5 bases). V was trimmed by 4 bases and J by 3 bases, leaving 11 bases between them. From germline, CDR1 is SGHRS and CDR2 YFSETQ. The CDR3 consists of 13 residues. For the CDR3, the DNA is TGCGCCAGCAGCCCCACTACAGGCTACGAGCAGTACTTC. This gives the protein CASSPTTGYEQYF.

This chain joins TRBV28 and TRBJ1-1; TRBD1 might be the D (5 bases). The V end lost 2 bases, the J end lost 1 base, and 11 bases lay between the germline ends. Germline lookup yields CDR1 MDHEN and CDR2 SYDVKM. CDR3 size: 15 residues. The CDR3 nucleotides read TGTGCCAGCAGTTTAGGGGGGGGGTGGAACACTGAAGCTTTCTTT. Residues: CASSLGGGWNTEAFF.

V and J are TRBV13 and TRBJ2-3, with 11 bases that match TRBD2. Unmatched junction bases numbered 8, after V lost 0 bases and J lost 0 bases. Germline V gene data show CDR1 as PRHDT and CDR2 as FYEKMQ (reference sequence). This CDR3 contains 19 residues. Here the CDR3 reads CASSLGWGLAVTSTDTQYF. DNA of the CDR3: TGTGCCAGCAGCTTAGGCTGGGGACTAGCGGTTACTAGCACAGATACGCAGTATTTT.

The chain combines TRBV27 with TRBJ1-1, with 7 bases that match TRBD1. The V gene end was trimmed by 6 bases and the J gene end by 0 bases; junction bases not matched to a gene: 4. This CDR3 comprises 14 residues. CDR1 and CDR2 from the germline V gene are MNHEY and SMNVEV (reference sequence). CDR3 region: CASRIGQVNTEAFF. CDR3 bases: TGTGCCAGCAGAATTGGACAGGTGAACACTGAAGCTTTCTTT.

The chain joins TRBV6-5 to TRBJ2-1; D may be TRBD2 (6 bases). CDR3 size: 12 residues. The ends were cut back, 7 bases at V and 6 bases at J, with 10 bases in the middle. The germline V gene encodes CDR1 MNHEY and CDR2 SVGAGI. The CDR3 DNA reads TGTGCCAGCATGGTGGGGGGCAATGAGCAGTTCTTC. Translation: CASMVGGNEQFF.

This chain uses TRBV25-1 with TRBJ1-3; D gene uncertain. The ends were cut back, 2 bases at V and 1 base at J, with 9 bases in the middle. Germline values: CDR1 MGHDK, CDR2 SYGVNS. The CDR3 is 15 amino acids. The CDR3 region has the DNA TGTGCCAGCAGTGAACTCCAGGAATCTGGAAACACCATATATTTT. Protein sequence: CASSELQESGNTIYF.

A few counts support this clone. The chain combines TRBV5-1 with TRBJ2-2; tentatively, D is TRBD2 (6 bases). Trimming took 5 bases from V and 0 from J, leaving 11 bases between them. CDR1 is SGHRS, CDR2 YFSETQ, per germline. The CDR3 is made up of 15 amino acids. CDR3 DNA sequence: TGCGCCAGCAGAAACAGGACTACGAACACCGGGGAGCTGTTTTTT. Encoded protein: CASRNRTTNTGELFF.

The gene calls are TRBV9 and TRBJ1-4, with 7 bases lining up with TRBD1. V was clipped by 3 bases and J by 6 bases; unmatched bases: 5. The CDR3 has 14 amino acids. The germline V gene has CDR1 SGDLS and CDR2 YYNGEE. The CDR3 here is CASSATGIDEKLFF. CDR3 DNA sequence: TGTGCCAGCAGCGCGACAGGGATAGATGAAAAACTGTTTTTT.

This sequence joins TRBV2 and TRBJ1-5, with TRBD1 matching 9 bases. Per germline, CDR1 SNHLY and CDR2 FYNNEI. V shed 7 bases, J shed 0 bases, and the junction held 7 bases outside the gene matches. The CDR3 spans 16 residues. The CDR3 sequence: CASTVDRGYSNQPQHF. In DNA, the CDR3 is TGTGCCAGCACCGTGGACAGGGGTTATAGCAATCAGCCCCAGCATTTT.

The sample holds a few counts of this clone. This chain connects TRBV5-1 to TRBJ2-4; 7 nucleotides agree with TRBD1. V dropped 4 bases and J dropped 0; count of bases not matched to a gene: 4. The CDR3 runs to 15 residues. The germline CDR1 and CDR2 sequences are SGHRS and YFSETQ. The CDR3: CASSLGQIAKNIQYF. CDR3 DNA sequence: TGCGCCAGCAGCCTGGGACAGATAGCCAAAAACATTCAGTACTTC.

The chain recombines TRBV9 with TRBJ2-1; 12 positions match TRBD2. Trimming took 0 bases from V and 4 from J; bases not matched to a gene: 8. This CDR3 has 18 residues. Germline V lookup: CDR1 SGDLS, CDR2 YYNGEE. CDR3 nucleotide sequence: TGTGCCAGCAGCGTAGCTCTAGCGGGAGGGCCGCCTTACAATGAGCAGTTCTTC. It codes for CASSVALAGGPPYNEQFF. The whole variable domain, filled in from reference TRBV9 and TRBJ2-1, reads DSGVTQTPKHLITATGQRVTLRCSPRSGDLSVYWYQQSLDQGLQFLIQYYNGEERAKGNILERFSAQQFPDLHSELNLSSLELGDSALYFCASSVALAGGPPYNEQFFGPGTRLTVL.

The CDR3 is CASYFSDEQFF. Here the CDR3 DNA reads TGTGCCAGCTATTTTTCGGATGAGCAGTTCTTC. The rearrangement joins TRBV7-2 to TRBJ2-1, with D hard to call. V dropped 8 bases and J dropped 8 bases, with 10 bases sitting between them. This CDR3 comprises 11 residues. Germline-derived CDR1 and CDR2 are SGHTA and FQGNSA.

The V call is TRBV7-2, the J call TRBJ1-1; 7 bases map to TRBD1. V shed 3 bases, J shed 3 bases, and the junction held 7 bases outside the gene matches. Looked up from germline, CDR1 is SGHTA and CDR2 is FQGNSA. The CDR3 is made up of 15 amino acids. The CDR3 coding sequence is TGTGCCAGCAGCTTCCGGACAGGATGGGACACTGAAGCTTTCTTT. Residues: CASSFRTGWDTEAFF.

This clone turned up a few times. CDR3 region: CASSLTGGHGYTF. The CDR3 DNA is TGTGCCAGCAGCTTAACGGGGGGCCATGGCTACACCTTC. The rearrangement joins TRBV5-5 to TRBJ1-2; D may be TRBD1 (6 bases). This CDR3 contains 13 residues. With 2 bases removed from V and 6 bases from J, the gap between germline ends came to 11 bases. Germline V lookup: CDR1 SGHKS, CDR2 YYEKEE (reference sequence).

This chain joins TRBV5-1 and TRBJ2-3, with a weak D call TRBD2 (5 bases). V was shortened by 0 bases and J by 2 bases, with 13 bases between the two germline ends. CDR3 size: 16 residues. CDR1 is SGHRS, CDR2 YFSETQ, per germline. DNA for the CDR3: TGCGCCAGCAGCTTGGAGCGGAGCAGAAACACAGATACGCAGTATTTT. Translation: CASSLERSRNTDTQYF.

The table lists this clone with a few counts. V and J are TRBV5-1 and TRBJ2-7; 12 bases fit TRBD1. With 3 bases clipped from V and 5 bases from J, the junction kept 9 bases outside the gene matches. In germline, CDR1 is SGHRS, CDR2 YFSETQ. The CDR3 extends over 16 amino acids. The CDR3 spells CASSSRDRGRGDEQYF. The CDR3 DNA reads as TGCGCCAGCAGCTCTCGGGACAGGGGGCGTGGGGACGAGCAGTACTTC.

The chain couples TRBV28 to TRBJ2-1; TRBD1 might be the D (6 bases). The CDR3 spans 13 residues. Deletions cut 3 bases from V and 6 bases from J, with 9 bases between. In germline, CDR1 is MDHEN, CDR2 SYDVKM. The CDR3 DNA is TGTGCCAGCAGTTTCTCACAGGGCAATGAGCAGTTCTTC. It encodes CASSFSQGNEQFF.

This clone was detected only a few times. The gene calls are TRBV18 and TRBJ2-1; 11 nucleotides agree with TRBD2. The CDR3 runs to 16 residues. The V and J ends lost 0 bases and 5 bases, in that order; junction bases with no gene match: 3. Per germline, CDR1 KGHSH and CDR2 LQKENI. The CDR3 here is CASSPPSGRANNEQFF. The CDR3 region has the DNA TGTGCCAGCTCACCACCTAGCGGGAGGGCGAACAATGAGCAGTTCTTC.

This chain connects TRBV5-1 to TRBJ2-6; D unresolved. V lost 0 bases and J lost 0, with 10 bases in between. This CDR3 is 17 amino acids long. Germline-derived CDR1 and CDR2 are SGHRS and YFSETQ. The CDR3: CASSLVAERSGANVLTF. The CDR3 region has the DNA TGCGCCAGCAGCTTGGTGGCAGAGCGCTCTGGGGCCAACGTCCTGACTTTC. The full variable domain, in which reference TRBV5-1 and TRBJ2-6 provide the parts outside the CDR3, is KAGVTQTPRYLIKTRGQQVTLSCSPISGHRSVSWYQQTPGQGLQFLFEYFSETQRNKGNFPGRFSGRQFSNSRSEMNVSTLELGDSALYLCASSLVAERSGANVLTFGAGSRLTVL.

J is TRBJ2-3 and V is TRBV27; 9 bases are a match to TRBD2. Germline values: CDR1 MNHEY, CDR2 SMNVEV (reference sequence). The CDR3 extends over 16 amino acids. V was clipped by 3 bases and J by 3 bases; unmatched bases: 7. The CDR3 loop reads CASSFLGGRETDTQYF. The DNA of the CDR3 is TGTGCCAGCAGTTTTTTAGGCGGGAGGGAGACAGATACGCAGTATTTT.